This TCR beta chain was observed in a study of CD8 T cells in ankylosing spondylitis (dated by TCRdb to about 2017). Study-level background: To find TCR variants linked to disease, the study profiled T cell receptor beta repertoires in ankylosing spondylitis patients and healthy donors. Peripheral blood was sampled, and synovial fluid was also collected from ankylosing spondylitis patients. The whole study cohort included over 85 healthy donors and 25 ankylosing spondylitis patients. Beyond this particular receptor, the publication reports: Significant enrichment of the disease-linked clones was reported in matched synovial fluid samples from ankylosing spondylitis patients. A CD8+ phenotype was shown by the disease-linked clones, which were found at relatively low frequencies in peripheral blood. Blood from ankylosing spondylitis patients appeared to be characterized by a TCR beta motif composed of about eight highly homologous amino acid variants. Some TCR beta motif variants had previously been reported in synovial fluid and blood of reactive arthritis patients, which suggested common disease-initiation mechanisms.

This clonotype was detected only a few times. The specificity of this receptor is unknown. Base qualities are not recorded, but no much larger clone differs from it by a single base. Sequencing was carried out with an Illumina HiSeq 2500. Quantitative 5'-RACE with molecular barcodes was the method used to prepare the TCR beta libraries. The original pipeline was this. A new computational method based on a probabilistic model of VDJ rearrangement was used to identify disease-linked TCR variants. TCRdb's own reprocessing of the public reads used fastp at Q25 and MiXCR and kept productive beta chains. A single entry per CDR3 protein holds the most common genes and DNA from its merged rows. The V and J calls and clone size are TCRdb's, not the authors'. In all, the sample holds around 140,000 distinct CDR3 sequences, and about 15% of those were seen once. The ten biggest clones cover approximately 30% of the sample.

Inclusive of the bounding cysteine and phenylalanine, the CDR3 is 13 residues long. The sequence is cut down to CDR3 DNA, 39 bases in frame from base 1. Cut back by 9 bases and 7 bases, the V and J ends lie 15 bases apart. This clonotype originated in a male donor with ankylosing spondylitis. Input material: blood, either unsorted or a sorted T cell fraction (not recorded which). Recombination joined TRBV12-3 or TRBV12-4 with TRBJ1-4; perhaps TRBD1 is the D gene, with 5 bases matching. The nucleotide sequence is given as TGTGCCAGTCGGACATGGGACGGTGAAAAACTGTTTTTT. Its protein is CASRTWDGEKLFF.